This T cell receptor (beta chain) was sequenced in a study of T cells in Graves' hyperthyroidism and ophthalmopathy. Germline V lookup: CDR1 SGHVS, CDR2 FQNEAQ. The CDR3 consists of 14 residues. Using RNA transcripts as the source, TCR beta CDR3 regions were amplified. During a first-round RT-PCR of the TCR CDR3, the HTBI primer set was used. TCRdb called the multiplex PCR reads again in MiXCR, with one record for every CDR3 protein. The sample shows 390,000 or so distinct CDR3 sequences, under 15% of them seen only once. In the case of this clonotype: Sequence at one end of the junction differs from germline and may be a read error.

Sequencing used blood. This chain uses TRBV7-8 with TRBJ1-2, with TRBD1 matching over 9 bases. The clonotype originates from a man between 18 and 35 years old with Graves' ophthalmopathy. The CDR3 DNA follows: TGTGCCAGCAGCTGGACAGGGGCAGGATATGGCCACACCTTC. It specifies CASSWTGAGYGHTF.